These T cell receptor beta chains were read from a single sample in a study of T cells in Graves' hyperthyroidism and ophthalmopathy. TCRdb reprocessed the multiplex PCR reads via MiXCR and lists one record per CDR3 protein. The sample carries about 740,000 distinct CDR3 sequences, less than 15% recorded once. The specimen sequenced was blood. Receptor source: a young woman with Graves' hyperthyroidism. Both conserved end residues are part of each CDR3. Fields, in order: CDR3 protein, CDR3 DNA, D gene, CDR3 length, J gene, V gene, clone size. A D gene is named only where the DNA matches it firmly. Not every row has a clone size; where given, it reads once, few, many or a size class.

CSATRGQGSIYF	TGCAGTGCTACCAGAGGACAGGGCTCCATATATTTT	TRBD1	12	TRBJ1-3	TRBV20-1	few
CASATLGNTEAFF	TGTGCCAGCGCGACCCTCGGGAACACTGAAGCTTTCTTT	-	13	TRBJ1-1	TRBV7-2	-
CAWSVQRTSGVPGEQYF	TGTGCCTGGAGTGTTCAGAGGACTAGCGGGGTCCCGGGAGAGCAGTACTTC	TRBD2	17	TRBJ2-7	TRBV30	few
CASSFPGTSQETQYF	TGTGCCAGCAGTTTTCCCGGGACTAGTCAGGAGACCCAGTACTTC	TRBD2	15	TRBJ2-5	TRBV28	many
CASRRDRSSYNEQFF	TGTGCCAGCAGAAGGGACAGGAGCTCCTACAATGAGCAGTTCTTC	TRBD1	15	TRBJ2-1	TRBV6-2/TRBV6-3	few
CASSQEPPGVNYGYTF	TGTGCCAGCAGCCAAGAGCCTCCGGGAGTCAACTATGGCTACACCTTC	-	16	TRBJ1-2	TRBV3-1	-
CASSPVEGTYNYNEQFF	TGTGCCAGCAGCCCGGTGGAAGGGACTTACAACTACAATGAGCAGTTCTTC	-	17	TRBJ2-1	TRBV7-9	few
CASSLRSLDEQYF	TGTGCCAGCAGTTTGAGGTCTTTGGACGAGCAGTACTTC	-	13	TRBJ2-7	TRBV28	-
CASRPFGLAGEAGELFF	TGTGCCAGCAGACCATTCGGACTAGCGGGAGAGGCCGGGGAGCTGTTTTTT	TRBD2	17	TRBJ2-2	TRBV6-2/TRBV6-3	-
CASLQGLHNSPLHF	TGTGCCAGCCTCCAGGGGCTGCATAATTCACCCCTCCACTTT	-	14	TRBJ1-6	TRBV12-3/TRBV12-4	few
CASSLGLAGVKGKGTDTQYF	TGTGCCAGCAGCTTGGGACTAGCGGGAGTAAAGGGGAAGGGCACAGATACGCAGTATTTT	TRBD2	20	TRBJ2-3	TRBV7-9	few
CASRADRVLVTGELFF	TGTGCCAGCAGAGCGGACAGGGTTTTGGTCACCGGGGAGCTGTTTTTT	TRBD1	16	TRBJ2-2	TRBV6-1	-
CSASQGGNQPQHF	TGCAGTGCTAGTCAAGGGGGCAATCAGCCCCAGCATTTT	-	13	TRBJ1-5	TRBV20-1	-
CASSTLDTSYEQYF	TGTGCCAGCTCTACGCTCGACACTTCCTACGAGCAGTACTTC	-	14	TRBJ2-7	TRBV18	-
CASSQKRDWTSDTQYF	TGTGCCAGCAGCCAAAAGCGGGATTGGACTTCAGATACGCAGTATTTT	TRBD2	16	TRBJ2-3	TRBV6-1	few
CASIMKVAGVDTNEQFF	TGTGCCAGCATAATGAAAGTAGCGGGAGTAGATACGAATGAGCAGTTCTTC	TRBD2	17	TRBJ2-1	TRBV6-9	many
CASSPAPRMGEQFF	TGCGCCAGCAGCCCGGCCCCCCGGATGGGTGAGCAGTTCTTC	-	14	TRBJ2-1	TRBV4-1	few
CATSRDQGEKLFF	TGTGCCACCAGCAGAGATCAGGGGGAAAAACTGTTTTTT	-	13	TRBJ1-4	TRBV15	-
CSARQGRGRSYNEQFF	TGCAGTGCTAGACAGGGGCGGGGACGCTCCTACAATGAGCAGTTCTTC	-	16	TRBJ2-1	TRBV20-1	-
CSPLRWTSTDTQYF	TGCAGCCCCCTACGTTGGACTAGCACAGATACGCAGTATTTT	-	14	TRBJ2-3	TRBV29-1	-
CASSLATGQGQKLFF	TGTGCCAGCAGCTTAGCGACCGGACAGGGGCAAAAACTGTTTTTT	TRBD1	15	TRBJ1-4	TRBV7-9	-
CASSPGLELDTQYF	TGTGCCAGCAGTCCTGGACTAGAGTTGGATACGCAGTATTTT	TRBD2	14	TRBJ2-3	TRBV6-1	few
CATRQTNTGELFF	TGTGCCACCCGACAGACGAACACCGGGGAGCTGTTTTTT	-	13	TRBJ2-2	TRBV3-1	many
CASSEGGRSPLHF	TGTGCCAGCAGTGAAGGGGGTCGTTCACCCCTCCACTTT	-	13	TRBJ1-6	TRBV28	many
CASSLNWDQGRYEQYF	TGTGCCAGCAGTTTGAACTGGGACCAAGGGCGCTACGAGCAGTACTTC	-	16	TRBJ2-7	TRBV12-3/TRBV12-4	many
CAWSGTGVSPLHF	TGTGCCTGGAGTGGGACAGGGGTTTCACCCCTCCACTTT	TRBD1	13	TRBJ1-6	TRBV30	few
CSVSRPTSPTEYNEQYF	TGCAGCGTTTCGCGGCCGACTAGCCCGACTGAGTACAATGAGCAGTACTTC	TRBD2	17	TRBJ2-7	TRBV29-1	-
CATSDSDSSNYGYTF	TGTGCCACCAGTGATTCGGACAGTTCTAACTATGGCTACACCTTC	-	15	TRBJ1-2	TRBV24-1	many
CATGGTHGELRSNQPQHF	TGTGCCACCGGGGGGACCCACGGGGAACTGAGGAGCAATCAGCCCCAGCATTTT	-	18	TRBJ1-5	TRBV6-5	few
CASSLGLQNEQFF	TGTGCCAGCTCACTTGGACTACAAAATGAGCAGTTCTTC	-	13	TRBJ2-1	TRBV18	many
CSVEPGSGTEAFF	TGCAGCGTTGAGCCAGGGAGCGGTACTGAAGCTTTCTTT	-	13	TRBJ1-1	TRBV29-1	-
CASSTPSEEKFF	TGTGCCAGTAGTACCCCGAGCGAGGAAAAGTTCTTC	-	12	TRBJ2-1	TRBV19	-
CASRKDRGREEIKDEQFF	TGTGCCAGCAGAAAGGACAGGGGGCGCGAGGAAATTAAGGATGAGCAGTTCTTC	TRBD1	18	TRBJ2-1	TRBV6-2/TRBV6-3	-
CASSPRRGLAGDMADTQYF	TGTGCCAGCAGCCCCCGTCGGGGACTAGCGGGTGACATGGCAGATACGCAGTATTTT	TRBD2	19	TRBJ2-3	TRBV5-4	-
CASSRRDSYGYTF	TGTGCCAGCAGTCGTCGGGACAGCTATGGCTACACCTTC	TRBD1	13	TRBJ1-2	TRBV6-1	many
CASSLGTSQETQYF	TGTGCCAGCAGTCTAGGGACGTCCCAAGAGACCCAGTACTTC	-	14	TRBJ2-5	TRBV12-3/TRBV12-4	-
CASSLRLAGASNTGELFF	TGTGCCAGCAGCTTAAGGCTAGCGGGAGCGTCTAACACCGGGGAGCTGTTTTTT	TRBD2	18	TRBJ2-2	TRBV7-8	many
CSASRRQGFWYEQYF	TGCAGTGCTAGTAGGAGACAGGGGTTCTGGTACGAGCAGTACTTC	TRBD1	15	TRBJ2-7	TRBV20-1	-
CSARDSYSNQPQHF	TGCAGTGCTAGGGACAGCTATAGCAATCAGCCCCAGCATTTT	-	14	TRBJ1-5	TRBV20-1	-
CSVEEASGYSYEQYF	TGCAGCGTTGAAGAGGCTAGCGGGTACTCCTACGAGCAGTACTTC	TRBD2	15	TRBJ2-7	TRBV29-1	few
CASSPWDRSYEQYF	TGTGCCAGCAGCCCCTGGGACAGATCCTACGAGCAGTACTTC	TRBD1	14	TRBJ2-7	TRBV13	many
CASSPTNGPGLSYGYTF	TGTGCCAGCTCACCAACAAACGGGCCAGGGCTATCCTATGGCTACACCTTC	-	17	TRBJ1-2	TRBV18	-
CASSAGTGNNEQFF	TGTGCCAGCAGCGCCGGGACAGGGAACAATGAGCAGTTCTTC	TRBD1	14	TRBJ2-1	TRBV2	many
CSALSGTGGNLGTDTQYF	TGCAGTGCTCTTTCCGGGACAGGGGGCAACTTGGGCACAGATACGCAGTATTTT	TRBD1	18	TRBJ2-3	TRBV20-1	-
CSVENRGLETQYF	TGCAGCGTTGAGAACAGGGGGCTTGAGACCCAGTACTTC	TRBD1	13	TRBJ2-5	TRBV29-1	-
CASSLGAGPTYEQYF	TGTGCCAGCAGCTTAGGGGCAGGGCCCACCTACGAGCAGTACTTC	-	15	TRBJ2-7	TRBV7-9	-
CSANPGRGTNEKLFF	TGCAGTGCTAACCCGGGGAGGGGAACTAATGAAAAACTGTTTTTT	-	15	TRBJ1-4	TRBV20-1	many
CAWSNPPGSYGYTF	TGTGCCTGGAGTAACCCTCCGGGCTCCTATGGCTACACCTTC	-	14	TRBJ1-2	TRBV30	many
CASSVYGTPKETQYF	TGTGCCAGCAGCGTATACGGGACACCGAAAGAGACCCAGTACTTC	-	15	TRBJ2-5	TRBV9	-
CASSLTSPRSGSEQYF	TGCGCCAGCAGCTTGACTTCGCCGAGAAGCGGGAGCGAGCAGTACTTC	TRBD2	16	TRBJ2-7	TRBV5-1	many
CASSLVASGRDTQYF	TGTGCCAGCAGTTTAGTGGCTAGCGGGAGAGATACGCAGTATTTT	TRBD2	15	TRBJ2-3	TRBV12-3/TRBV12-4	-
CASSQIGDSNTEAFF	TGTGCCAGCAGCCAAATTGGGGACAGCAACACTGAAGCTTTCTTT	TRBD1	15	TRBJ1-1	TRBV3-1	-
CASSQLAGGSEQFF	TGTGCCAGCAGCCAATTAGCGGGAGGGAGTGAGCAGTTCTTC	TRBD2	14	TRBJ2-1	TRBV7-2	many
CAWRGLNEQFF	TGTGCCTGGAGGGGGCTAAATGAGCAGTTCTTC	-	11	TRBJ2-1	TRBV30	many
CAWSVAGPGTQYF	TGTGCCTGGAGTGTTGCCGGACCTGGGACCCAGTACTTC	-	13	TRBJ2-5	TRBV30	few
CASSPSRGKLFF	TGTGCCAGCTCACCATCTAGGGGAAAACTGTTTTTT	-	12	TRBJ1-4	TRBV18	many
CASSLDQIGEQFF	TGCGCCAGCAGCTTAGACCAAATCGGTGAGCAGTTCTTC	-	13	TRBJ2-1	TRBV5-1	-
CASSRGGTSYNEQFF	TGTGCCAGCAGCCGTGGCGGGACCTCCTACAATGAGCAGTTCTTC	-	15	TRBJ2-1	TRBV7-2	many
CASSPPSGGNNEQFF	TGTGCCAGCAGCCCACCTAGCGGGGGAAACAATGAGCAGTTCTTC	TRBD2	15	TRBJ2-1	TRBV11-3	many